This TCR beta chain is from a study of CD8 T cells in ankylosing spondylitis. Study-wide results and limits: A motif in TCR beta, a set of roughly eight highly homologous variants, appeared characteristic of ankylosing spondylitis blood. Past research had described some motif variants in reactive arthritis synovial fluid and blood. Reportedly, significant enrichment of disease-linked clones occurred in matched ankylosing spondylitis synovial fluid. Disease-linked clones were found to be CD8+ and relatively rare in peripheral blood.

The sample holds many counts of this clonotype. Its antigen is not identified. Germline assignment: CDR1 MNHEY and CDR2 SMNVEV (reference sequence). Trimming shortened V by 6 bases and J by 9 bases, and 12 bases separated the two germline ends. The CDR3 has 12 amino acids. Researchers built TCR beta libraries using quantitative 5'-RACE with molecular barcodes. TCRdb used MiXCR to reprocess the 5' RACE reads, holding one entry per CDR3 protein. The sample carries over 200,000 distinct CDR3 sequences, approximately 20% recorded once. The specimen sequenced was blood, either unsorted or a sorted T cell fraction (not recorded which). This chain joins TRBV27 and TRBJ2-1; no reliable D call. The clonotype was recovered from a male donor with ankylosing spondylitis. This chain's CDR3 is CASSQTGPEQFF. The CDR3, as DNA: TGTGCCAGCAGCCAGACCGGCCCTGAGCAGTTCTTC.